The 17 T cell receptor beta chains presented below share a single source sample, sequenced in a study of tumor T cells in aggressive B-cell lymphoma. Profiled with immunoSEQ multiplex PCR; TCRdb holds only in-frame clones, not every one. The repertoire consists of under 1,000 clones, with over 75% occurring once and the leading ten covering nearly 8.5%. Material for sequencing was tumor tissue. These receptors were collected from an adult with diffuse large B cell lymphoma.

This clone has only a few counts. The chain has TRBV7-6 and TRBJ2-5; unclear D gene. The germline V gene encodes CDR1 SGHVS and CDR2 FNYEAQ. CDR3 length equals 13 residues. The V end was cut by 2 bases, the J end by 5 bases, with 9 bases between. In DNA, the CDR3 is TGTGCCAGCAGCTTATTGACTGGGGAGACCCAGTACTTC. It encodes CASSLLTGETQYF.

This clone was seen only once. The chain uses TRBV6-1 and TRBJ1-2; 8 positions agree with TRBD1. The ends lost 3 bases at V and 6 bases at J; junction bases unmatched: 6. This CDR3 has 14 amino acids. The germline V gene encodes CDR1 MNHNS and CDR2 SASEGT. The CDR3 sequence is CASSDGDRLNGYTF. The CDR3 DNA reads as TGTGCCAGCAGTGACGGGGACAGGTTAAATGGCTACACCTTC.

This clone showed up just once. The chain joins TRBV29-1 to TRBJ1-3; D gene ambiguous. The germline V and J ends were trimmed by 4 bases and 0 bases, with 13 bases remaining between them. The CDR3 extends over 15 amino acids. Germline V gives CDR1 SQVTM, CDR2 ANQGSEA. Here the CDR3 reads CSVGPRDASGNTIYF. The DNA of the CDR3 is TGCAGCGTTGGCCCTCGGGATGCCTCTGGAAACACCATATATTTT.

This clone was seen a few times. This sequence joins TRBV6-5 and TRBJ2-1, with D perhaps matching TRBD1 (6 bases). Deletions cut 4 bases from V and 2 bases from J, with 9 bases between. Per germline, CDR1 MNHEY and CDR2 SVGAGI. The CDR3 spans 14 residues. Here the CDR3 DNA reads TGTGCCAGCAGTTTACGGGACACCTACAATGAGCAGTTCTTC. Its protein is CASSLRDTYNEQFF.

The chain uses TRBV7-2 and TRBJ2-3; 12 bases are a match to TRBD2. This CDR3 spans 16 amino acids. V lost 5 bases to trimming and J lost 0 bases; unmatched junction nucleotides: 3. Germline-derived CDR1 and CDR2 are SGHTA and FQGNSA. CDR3 DNA: TGTGCCAGCAGCCCTACTAGCGGGGGGAGCACAGATACGCAGTATTTT. Its protein is CASSPTSGGSTDTQYF. Looking up the rest from reference TRBV7-2 and TRBJ2-3 gives the full variable domain: GAGVSQSPSNKVTEKGKDVELRCDPISGHTALYWYRQSLGQGLEFLIYFQGNSAPDKSGLPSDRFSAERTGGSVSTLTIQRTQQEDSAVYLCASSPTSGGSTDTQYFGPGTRLTVL.

The chain combines TRBV28 with TRBJ2-7, with D perhaps matching TRBD1 (5 bases). V was clipped by 5 bases and J by 0 bases, with 14 bases between them. CDR1 and CDR2 from the germline V gene are MDHEN and SYDVKM. This CDR3 spans 15 amino acids. The CDR3 loop reads CASSDPRVLSYEQYF. CDR3 nucleotide sequence: TGTGCCAGCAGTGATCCCAGGGTTCTCTCCTACGAGCAGTACTTC.

About this clone itself: An end of the junction does not agree with germline; a read error may underlie this. V usage is TRBV5-1 and J usage is TRBJ2-3, with 7 bases lining up with TRBD2. This CDR3 contains 14 residues. Germline loops: CDR1 SGHRS, CDR2 YFSETQ. This CDR3 is CASSRGGSKDTQYF. The CDR3 coding sequence is TGCGCCAGCAGTCGGGGCGGGAGCAAAGATACGCAGTATTTT.

V usage is TRBV5-5 and J usage is TRBJ1-5; 7 bases are a match to TRBD1. The CDR3 covers 15 residues. With 2 bases clipped from V and 5 bases from J, the junction kept 7 bases outside the gene matches. Germline-derived CDR1 and CDR2 are SGHKS and YYEKEE (reference sequence). CDR3 loop: CASSFLGQLHQPQHF. For the CDR3, the DNA is TGTGCCAGCAGCTTTCTGGGACAGCTCCATCAGCCCCAGCATTTT.

The chain combines TRBV19 with TRBJ1-5; 9 bases align to TRBD1. The V segment lost 4 bases and the J segment 5 bases; nucleotides outside the gene matches: 9. The CDR3 consists of 16 residues. Germline-derived CDR1 and CDR2 are LNHDA and SQIVND (reference sequence). CDR3 bases: TGTGCCAGTAGTAAAAAAACAGGGGGCTGGGATCAGCCCCAGCATTTT. It translates to CASSKKTGGWDQPQHF.

The chain uses TRBV4-1 and TRBJ1-2; 8 bases align to TRBD1. Germline V gene lookup returns CDR1 MGHRA and CDR2 YSYEKL. This CDR3 is built from 14 residues. Unmatched junction bases numbered 5, after V lost 4 bases and J lost 4 bases. The CDR3 here is CASSRQGASYGYTF. The CDR3, as DNA: TGCGCCAGCAGCCGTCAGGGGGCTAGCTATGGCTACACCTTC.

The gene calls are TRBV11-1 and TRBJ2-5, with D perhaps TRBD1 (6 bases). Germline V gives CDR1 SGHAT, CDR2 FQDESV (reference sequence). CDR3 length: 16 residues. Trimming stripped 8 bases from V and 7 bases from J, with 26 bases between. The CDR3 sequence is CASGPDRTDSWGTQYF. The CDR3 coding sequence is TGTGCCAGCGGACCCGACAGGACAGATTCTTGGGGGACCCAGTACTTC.

The rearrangement links TRBV14 to TRBJ2-7; weak D call: TRBD2 (6 bases). CDR3 length equals 15 residues. Germline CDR1 SGHDN, CDR2 FVKESK. Trimming shortened V by 0 bases and J by 7 bases, and 16 bases separated the two germline ends. The CDR3 DNA reads as TGTGCCAGCAGCCAAGACGGGAGTGCTCCGCGAGAGCAGTACTTC. As protein: CASSQDGSAPREQYF.

The DNA for the CDR3 is TGTGCCAGTAGTATTCCCACGGGCTCTGGAAACACCATATATTTT. This sequence encodes CASSIPTGSGNTIYF. The chain links TRBV19 to TRBJ1-3, with unresolved D. CDR3 length: 15 amino acids. Germline values: CDR1 LNHDA, CDR2 SQIVND (reference sequence). V lost 3 bases to trimming and J lost 0 bases, with 9 bases between them.

The sample holds one count of this clone. The chain is built from TRBV4-1 and TRBJ1-2, with D uncertain. The CDR3 totals 13 residues. Deletions cut 1 base from V and 4 bases from J, with 7 bases between. The V gene's germline CDR1 is MGHRA and CDR2 YSYEKL. In DNA, the CDR3 is TGCGCCAGCAGCCAAGTCAACAGCTATGGCTACACCTTC. This translates into CASSQVNSYGYTF.

The J gene is TRBJ1-6, the V gene TRBV4-1; TRBD1 aligns across 10 bases. Germline assignment: CDR1 MGHRA and CDR2 YSYEKL. Trimming at V came to 4 bases and at J to 8 bases, leaving 8 bases not matched to a gene. This CDR3 has 16 residues. CDR3 DNA: TGCGCCAGCAGCCGCCTTGGGACAGGGGAATATTCACCCCTCCACTTT. This gives the protein CASSRLGTGEYSPLHF.

The chain combines TRBV13 with TRBJ2-7; D unclear. The CDR3 has 13 residues. The ends were cut back, 5 bases at V and 2 bases at J, with 10 bases in the middle. Germline values: CDR1 PRHDT, CDR2 FYEKMQ (reference sequence). The CDR3 coding sequence is TGTGCCAGCAGCCTACAGCAAGCCTACGAGCAGTACTTC. Translating it yields CASSLQQAYEQYF.

The chain has TRBV27 and TRBJ2-5; 10 positions agree with TRBD2. This CDR3 has 15 residues. CDR1 is MNHEY, CDR2 SMNVEV, per germline (reference sequence). Losses at the gene ends were 6 bases for V and 11 bases for J; bases not matched to a gene: 15. The CDR3 region is CASRVTSGSTYEQYF. In DNA, the CDR3 is TGTGCCAGCAGGGTGACTAGCGGGTCAACCTACGAACAGTACTTC.